These 14 T cell receptor beta chains share one sample of origin, sequenced in a study of Tregs in tolerant kidney transplant recipients. Sequenced by immunoSEQ multiplex PCR; TCRdb stores in-frame clones only, minus some. The table has 100,000 to 130,000 clones, nearly 90% seen once; the top ten hold nearly 0.35%. The material was CD4+ T cells from blood, obtained before the transplant. The receptors here all came from a human donor who received a combined kidney and bone marrow transplant.

This rearrangement joins TRBV2 to TRBJ2-1, with a possible D match to TRBD2 (6 bases). CDR1 and CDR2 (germline): SNHLY, FYNNEI. Trimming stripped 7 bases from V and 1 base from J, with 11 bases between. This CDR3 spans 14 amino acids. This CDR3 reads CASNTGGSYNEQFF. DNA of the CDR3: TGTGCCAGCAATACCGGGGGATCCTACAATGAGCAGTTCTTC. The complete variable domain, with remaining parts taken from reference TRBV2 and TRBJ2-1, reads EPEVTQTPSHQVTQMGQEVILRCVPISNHLYFYWYRQILGQKVEFLVSFYNNEISEKSEIFDDQFSVERPDGSNFTLKIRSTKLEDSAMYFCASNTGGSYNEQFFGPGTRLTVL.

The chain links TRBV5-8 to TRBJ1-2; TRBD1 might be the D (5 bases). Trimming pared 5 bases from V and 6 bases from J, leaving 14 bases between. The germline CDR1 and CDR2 sequences are SGHTS and YDEGEE. This CDR3 has 13 residues. The DNA of the CDR3 is TGTGCCAGCAGTCGACAGAGGATAGATGGCTACACCTTC. Its protein product is CASSRQRIDGYTF. The variable domain in full, with the rest retrieved from reference TRBV5-8 and TRBJ1-2, is EAGVTQSPTHLIKTRGQQATLRCSPISGHTSVYWYQQALGLGLQFLLWYDEGEERNRGNFPPRFSGRQFPNYSSELNVNALELEDSALYLCASSRQRIDGYTFGSGTRLTVV.

The table lists this clone with a count of one. The chain is built from TRBV19 and TRBJ1-5; 8 nucleotides align to TRBD1. V shed 4 bases, J shed 2 bases, and the junction held 13 bases outside the gene matches. CDR3 size: 18 residues. The germline gives CDR1 LNHDA, CDR2 SQIVND (reference sequence). CDR3 DNA: TGTGCCAGTAGTAAAGGGACAGGTTCTAAGAATGGCAATCAGCCCCAGCATTTT. Its translation: CASSKGTGSKNGNQPQHF. The full variable domain, with the rest looked up from reference TRBV19 and TRBJ1-5, is DGGITQSPKYLFRKEGQNVTLSCEQNLNHDAMYWYRQDPGQGLRLIYYSQIVNDFQKGDIAEGYSVSREKKESFPLTVTSAQKNPTAFYLCASSKGTGSKNGNQPQHFGDGTRLSIL.

The CDR3 nucleotides read TGTGCCAGCAGTCCGGGACTAGCGGCCATGAGCTCCTACAATGAGCAGTTCTTC. It is translated as CASSPGLAAMSSYNEQFF. This chain uses TRBV6-4 with TRBJ2-1; 11 positions agree with TRBD2. The length of the CDR3 is 18 residues. CDR1 and CDR2 from the germline V gene are MRHNA and SNTAGT. Trimming took 5 bases from V and 0 from J; bases not matched to a gene: 9.

This rearrangement joins TRBV5-1 to TRBJ1-2, with D maybe TRBD1 (6 bases). Germline-derived CDR1 and CDR2 are SGHRS and YFSETQ. V was trimmed by 4 bases and J by 4 bases, leaving 23 bases between them. CDR3 length equals 17 residues. CDR3 loop: CASSPRGAGTPGYGYTF. The DNA for the CDR3 is TGCGCCAGCAGCCCCCGGGGGGCAGGAACCCCTGGCTATGGCTACACCTTC.

In nucleotides, the CDR3 is TGTGCCAGCAGCCGACAGGTCGGGGGGCAATATGGCTACACCTTC. The encoded protein is CASSRQVGGQYGYTF. J is TRBJ1-2 and V is TRBV6-6; perhaps TRBD1 as D (6 bases). The germline gives CDR1 MNHNY, CDR2 SVGAGI (reference sequence). The CDR3 is made up of 15 amino acids. The ends were cut back, 6 bases at V and 5 bases at J, with 19 bases in the middle.

The rearrangement uses TRBV2 and TRBJ2-1; D may be TRBD2 (5 bases). CDR3 length: 13 amino acids. Trimming took 8 bases from V and 7 from J, leaving 15 bases between them. Germline CDR1 is SNHLY and CDR2 is FYNNEI. This chain's CDR3 is CASGGRAGNEQFF. Here the CDR3 DNA reads TGTGCCAGCGGAGGTCGGGCTGGGAATGAGCAGTTCTTC.

The genes are TRBV10-1 and TRBJ1-2; unclear D gene. Between the trimmed V and J ends, which lost 3 bases and 10 bases, there was a span of 12 bases. The germline V gene encodes CDR1 WNHNN and CDR2 SYGVQD (reference sequence). There are 12 residues in the CDR3. The CDR3 region has the DNA TGCGCCAGCAGTGACGGGAATAATCTCTACACCTTC. As protein: CASSDGNNLYTF.

The chain carries TRBV7-9 and TRBJ2-5; 8 bases are shared with TRBD1. The CDR3 extends over 13 amino acids. Germline lookup yields CDR1 SEHNR and CDR2 FQNEAQ (reference sequence). J gave up 2 bases and V 5 bases, and 1 base lay outside the gene matches. Written as DNA, the CDR3 is TGTGCCAGCAGCGACAGGGGTCAAGAGACCCAGTACTTC. It is translated as CASSDRGQETQYF.

The rearrangement uses TRBV10-2 and TRBJ2-1; TRBD1 matches 9 bases. Losses at the gene ends were 7 bases for V and 5 bases for J; bases not matched to a gene: 18. CDR3 length: 18 amino acids. Germline values: CDR1 WSHSY, CDR2 SAAADI. DNA for the CDR3: TGCGCCAGCACCTTAGCTTTTCCGGGACAGGGAACCGACAATGAGCAGTTCTTC. It is translated as CASTLAFPGQGTDNEQFF.

V usage is TRBV28 and J usage is TRBJ1-1; unclear D gene. The CDR3 totals 14 residues. Deletions cut 4 bases from V and 1 base from J, with 10 bases between. From germline, CDR1 is MDHEN and CDR2 SYDVKM. The CDR3 nucleotides read TGTGCCAGCAGTTCGCTGACGGGGAACACTGAAGCTTTCTTT. Protein sequence: CASSSLTGNTEAFF.

The V and J genes are TRBV18 and TRBJ1-1; 7 bases are a match to TRBD1. V trimming: 4 bases; J trimming: 0 bases; junction bases outside the gene matches: 2. CDR1 KGHSH and CDR2 LQKENI come from the germline V gene. This CDR3 is 14 amino acids long. The CDR3 DNA follows: TGTGCCAGCTCACAGACAGGGATGAACACTGAAGCTTTCTTT. Translating it yields CASSQTGMNTEAFF.

This chain uses TRBV19 with TRBJ2-1; perhaps TRBD2 as D (6 bases). The CDR3 covers 14 residues. V lost 6 bases to trimming and J lost 3 bases, with 12 bases between them. Germline-derived CDR1 and CDR2 are LNHDA and SQIVND (reference sequence). CDR3 nucleotides: TGTGCCAGTAGGGGGACTCTCCTCTACAATGAGCAGTTCTTC. Translation: CASRGTLLYNEQFF.

The gene calls are TRBV28 and TRBJ2-1; D not certain. CDR1 and CDR2 from the germline V gene are MDHEN and SYDVKM. The length of the CDR3 is 17 residues. Trimming cost V 4 bases and J 0 bases, with 16 bases left between them. CDR3 in DNA: TGTGCCAGCAGTTCCCCCCCACCCACCAGCTCCTACAATGAGCAGTTCTTC. As protein: CASSSPPPTSSYNEQFF.